Included here is one T cell receptor (beta chain) sequence, with context. The data were taken from a study of radiotherapy plus CTLA-4 blockade in lung cancer. Data came from immunoSEQ multiplex PCR; TCRdb stores just in-frame clones and leaves some out. The profile shows fewer than 140,000 clones, over 75% of them singletons. Between the trimmed V and J ends, which lost 4 bases and 0 bases, there was a span of 19 bases. This CDR3 spans 19 amino acids. From germline, CDR1 is LGHNA and CDR2 YSLEER. The chain combines TRBV4-3 with TRBJ1-6; TRBD1 might be the D (6 bases). Material: peripheral blood, obtained from a patient treated with radiotherapy plus ipilimumab. The sequence came from a human donor with non-small cell lung cancer that progressed on radiotherapy plus ipilimumab. Some clones in this sample may be carry-over from other donors' samples. This CDR3 reads CASSRARGGPSSYNSPLHF. The CDR3, as DNA: TGCGCCAGCAGCCGGGCCCGGGGGGGCCCAAGCTCCTATAATTCACCCCTCCACTTT.